This T cell receptor (beta chain) came from a study of cytomegalovirus exposure and HLA in healthy donors. This clone was seen a single time. The antigen is unknown. General study findings and limits: As a later analysis showed, a missense DCLRE1C variant was linked to trimming of TCR beta V- and J-genes. According to the study, roughly 160 TCR beta chains were cytomegalovirus-associated. The authors excluded some V segments, including TRBV6-2 and TRBV6-3, as indistinguishable. Both high specificity and high sensitivity reportedly marked the classifier's diagnosis of cytomegalovirus status.

PCR primers comprised 60 Vbeta and 13 Jbeta primers. TCRdb's table, derived via immunoSEQ multiplex PCR, lists solely in-frame clones and lacks some. The repertoire holds about 82,000 clones, with around 77% as singletons. Trimming cost V 3 bases and J 3 bases, with 14 bases left between them. The CDR3 is 15 amino acids. V usage is TRBV23-1 and J usage is TRBJ1-2; D is unresolved. TRBV23-1 is treated as an ORF (open reading frame) with a function not yet certain. The source is a man aged 45-60 years in good health and CMV-seronegative. Source material: PBMCs. The CDR3, as DNA: TGCGCCAGCAGTCATGGTCACTATTCCTACTATGGCTACACCTTC. Translation gives CASSHGHYSYYGYTF.